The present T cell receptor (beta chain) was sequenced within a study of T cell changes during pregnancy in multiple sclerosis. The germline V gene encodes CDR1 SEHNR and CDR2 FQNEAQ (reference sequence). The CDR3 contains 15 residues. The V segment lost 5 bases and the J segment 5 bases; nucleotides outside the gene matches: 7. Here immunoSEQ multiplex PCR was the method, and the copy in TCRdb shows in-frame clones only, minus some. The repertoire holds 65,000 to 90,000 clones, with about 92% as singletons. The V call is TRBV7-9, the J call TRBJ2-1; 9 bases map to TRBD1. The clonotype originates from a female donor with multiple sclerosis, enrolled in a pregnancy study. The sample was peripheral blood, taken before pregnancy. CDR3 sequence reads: CASSVHRGLNNEQFF. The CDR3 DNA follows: TGTGCCAGCAGCGTACACAGGGGGCTAAACAATGAGCAGTTCTTC.